A single sample is the source of the 20 T cell receptor beta chains below, sequenced in a study of blood T cell repertoires in COVID-19. Clones were sequenced by immunoSEQ multiplex PCR, and TCRdb holds only the in-frame ones, with some missing. Seen here are under 200,000 clones, roughly nine tenths observed once, and the top ten hold 0.7% to 0.95%. The material sequenced was peripheral blood. These receptors originate from a woman between 65 and 79 years old with acute or convalescent COVID-19.

This chain joins TRBV6-5 and TRBJ1-1; 8 positions agree with TRBD1. Germline V gives CDR1 MNHEY, CDR2 SVGAGI. The CDR3 is 13 residues long. The junction had 2 bases not matched to a gene; V was cut back by 6 bases and J by 2 bases. For the CDR3, the DNA is TGTGCCAGCAGGGGGACAGGAAACACTGAAGCTTTCTTT. Protein: CASRGTGNTEAFF.

The chain combines TRBV3-1 (or the pseudogene TRBV3-2) with TRBJ1-1; 9 nucleotides agree with TRBD1. The CDR3 extends over 14 amino acids. CDR1 is LGHDT, CDR2 YNNKEL, per germline (reference sequence). With 6 bases clipped from V and 13 bases from J, the junction kept 15 bases outside the gene matches. The CDR3 sequence: CASSTSGTGNMGFF. The CDR3 DNA sequence: TGTGCCAGCAGTACCTCCGGGACAGGGAACATGGGTTTCTTT.

This chain connects TRBV2 to TRBJ1-2; weak D call: TRBD1 (6 bases). V lost 3 bases and J 5 bases, leaving 13 bases between the germline ends. Germline-derived CDR1 and CDR2 are SNHLY and FYNNEI. The CDR3 length is 14 residues. CDR3 coding DNA: TGTGCCAGCAGTGAGGGGGGGCAGGTTTATGGCTACACCTTC. Translated, it gives CASSEGGQVYGYTF.

Only one count was recorded for this clone. V usage is TRBV5-1 and J usage is TRBJ2-5; the D gene is possibly TRBD1 (6 bases). This CDR3 is built from 14 residues. Trimming left V 0 bases short and J 4 bases short, with 10 bases between. Germline V CDR1 and CDR2: SGHRS, YFSETQ. The CDR3 region is CASSLVPGAETQYF. CDR3 nucleotides: TGCGCCAGCAGCTTGGTACCAGGGGCAGAGACCCAGTACTTC.

V and J are TRBV6-6 and TRBJ2-7, with TRBD1 matching over 9 bases. The CDR3 has 15 residues. CDR1 is MNHNY and CDR2 is SVGAGI in the germline V gene (reference sequence). V lost 2 bases, J lost 4 bases, and 6 bases stayed unmatched. The CDR3 DNA reads TGTGCCAGCAGTTACCCGGACAGGGGAAAATACGAGCAGTACTTC. Amino acids: CASSYPDRGKYEQYF.

The chain is built from TRBV5-1 and TRBJ2-3; 9 nucleotides line up with TRBD2. The CDR3 consists of 15 residues. The J segment lost 0 bases and the V segment lost 2 bases, leaving 1 base of the junction unmatched. Per the germline V gene, CDR1 is SGHRS and CDR2 is YFSETQ. CDR3 nucleotide sequence: TGCGCCAGCAGCTTTAGCGGGGGAAGCACAGATACGCAGTATTTT. This translates into CASSFSGGSTDTQYF.

The chain couples TRBV5-5 to TRBJ2-7, with D possibly TRBD2 on 6 matching bases. The germline gives CDR1 SGHKS, CDR2 YYEKEE (reference sequence). The V end was cut by 2 bases, the J end by 2 bases, with 14 bases between. CDR3 length: 15 residues. This CDR3 is CASSLWRDRAYEQYF. CDR3 sequence (DNA): TGTGCCAGCAGCTTATGGCGGGATAGGGCCTACGAGCAGTACTTC.

CDR3 loop: CASSTSSRIQYF. The CDR3 region has the DNA TGTGCCAGCAGCACTAGTAGCCGTATTCAGTACTTC. The chain has TRBV28 and TRBJ2-4; D possibly corresponds to TRBD2 (5 bases). The V end was cut by 6 bases, the J end by 10 bases, with 13 bases between. Germline loops: CDR1 MDHEN, CDR2 SYDVKM. This CDR3 spans 12 amino acids.

The chain has TRBV28 and TRBJ2-2, with a weak D call TRBD2 (6 bases). Per germline, CDR1 MDHEN and CDR2 SYDVKM. V was clipped by 6 bases and J by 2 bases, with 22 bases between them. The CDR3 runs 18 residues. The CDR3 coding sequence is TGTGCCAGCAGGGACCCGCTTTATCGGGAGAGTAACACCGGGGAGCTGTTTTTT. This encodes CASRDPLYRESNTGELFF.

V is TRBV7-8 and J is TRBJ1-2; a weak D match, TRBD1 (6 bases). Germline V gene lookup returns CDR1 SGHVS and CDR2 FQNEAQ. This CDR3 region has 14 residues. Trimming took off 1 base at V and 4 bases at J, with 10 bases between the two ends. DNA for the CDR3: TGTGCCAGCAGCTTAGGCGACAGGACCTATGGCTACACCTTC. Amino acid sequence: CASSLGDRTYGYTF.

The V and J genes are TRBV11-1 and TRBJ2-2, with D perhaps matching TRBD2 (6 bases). Germline CDR1 reads SGHAT; CDR2 reads FQDESV (reference sequence). This CDR3 is built from 13 residues. Trimming shortened V by 11 bases and J by 5 bases, and 15 bases separated the two germline ends. The DNA for the CDR3 is TGTGCCTGTTCCGGCGCGGGAACCGGGGAGCTGTTTTTT. This gives the protein CACSGAGTGELFF.

This clone has just one count. J is TRBJ1-5 and V is TRBV4-1, with 9 bases matching TRBD1. This CDR3 contains 16 residues. The ends lost 3 bases at V and 3 bases at J; junction bases unmatched: 6. CDR1 is MGHRA, CDR2 YSYEKL, per germline. The CDR3 nucleotides are TGCGCCAGCAGCCAGGACAGGGGTAGTGACAATCAGCCCCAGCATTTT. Its protein is CASSQDRGSDNQPQHF.

V is TRBV19 and J is TRBJ2-3; no definite D call. This CDR3 spans 15 amino acids. Trimming stripped 7 bases from V and 2 bases from J, with 16 bases between. Germline CDR1 and CDR2: LNHDA and SQIVND (reference sequence). The CDR3 is CASTQTGVFTDTQYF. The CDR3 DNA is TGTGCCAGTACCCAGACTGGAGTCTTCACAGATACGCAGTATTTT.

V and J are TRBV11-2 and TRBJ2-2; 8 positions match TRBD1. Trimming at V came to 4 bases and at J to 0 bases, leaving 4 bases not matched to a gene. This CDR3 region has 16 residues. The germline gives CDR1 SGHAT, CDR2 FQNNGV. CDR3 amino acids: CASSSQGGANTGELFF. CDR3 nucleotide sequence: TGTGCCAGCAGCTCACAGGGGGGCGCGAACACCGGGGAGCTGTTTTTT.

The chain carries TRBV5-6 and TRBJ2-7; 7 bases match TRBD1. The CDR3 has 16 residues. Germline loops: CDR1 SGHDT, CDR2 YYEEEE. Trimming cost V 2 bases and J 3 bases; bases outside gene matches: 11. The CDR3 loop is CASSFLTLGQNYEQYF. In DNA form, the CDR3 reads TGTGCCAGCAGCTTCCTAACGCTGGGACAGAACTACGAGCAGTACTTC.

This clone appeared a single time. The V call is TRBV3-1 (or the pseudogene TRBV3-2), the J call TRBJ1-2; 8 bases match TRBD1. CDR1 LGHDT and CDR2 YNNKEL come from the germline V gene (reference sequence). The CDR3 length is 14 residues. Trimming cost V 4 bases and J 8 bases; bases outside gene matches: 9. DNA for the CDR3: TGTGCCAGCAGCCCGTCTATCCGGGACAGGGGCTACACCTTC. As protein: CASSPSIRDRGYTF.

The gene calls are TRBV28 and TRBJ1-3; no reliable D call. With 5 bases removed from V and 3 bases from J, the gap between germline ends came to 8 bases. This CDR3 region has 13 residues. Germline CDR1 reads MDHEN; CDR2 reads SYDVKM. The CDR3, as DNA: TGTGCCAGCAGTCCCCACAGTGGAAACACCATATATTTT. Protein sequence: CASSPHSGNTIYF.

This chain links TRBV28 with TRBJ1-2, with TRBD1 matching over 11 bases. There are 15 residues in the CDR3. Germline V CDR1 and CDR2: MDHEN, SYDVKM. The ends lost 5 bases at V and 4 bases at J; junction bases unmatched: 6. CDR3 amino acids: CASSLPGQGVYGYTF. In nucleotides, the CDR3 is TGTGCCAGCAGTCTTCCGGGACAGGGGGTCTATGGCTACACCTTC.

Concerning this clone: At one boundary the junction diverges from the germline segment, which might be a read error. The chain carries TRBV7-2 and TRBJ2-7, with 9 nucleotides matching TRBD2. The CDR3 loop spans 14 amino acids. CDR1 is SGHTA, CDR2 FQGNSA, per germline. In DNA, the CDR3 is TGTGCCAGCACCTTAGCGGGAGTCTGGTACGAGCAGTACTTC. It specifies CASTLAGVWYEQYF.

This rearrangement joins TRBV6-5 to TRBJ2-7, with TRBD2 matching over 8 bases. The length of the CDR3 is 13 residues. Germline assignment: CDR1 MNHEY and CDR2 SVGAGI. J gave up 3 bases and V 7 bases, and 5 bases lay outside the gene matches. The CDR3 nucleotides are TGTGCCAGCACGGCGGGACTAGTCTACGAGCAGTACTTC. Its translation is CASTAGLVYEQYF.